This T cell receptor (beta chain) was identified during a study of T cell repertoires in cytomegalovirus infection. About the research overall: Peptides in the study included HLA-C-restricted and HLA-B-restricted CMV epitopes. The study's findings and limits: CMV carriers with the relevant HLA were identified by cumulative public TCR beta family frequency.

Germline V gene lookup returns CDR1 SQVTM and CDR2 ANQGSEA. V lost 5 bases and J 5 bases, leaving 24 bases between the germline ends. The CDR3 is 16 amino acids. Concerning this clonotype: As yet, its antigen is unknown.

Using its own MiXCR run on the reads, TCRdb lists one record per CDR3 protein. The sample consists of around 710,000 distinct CDR3 sequences, roughly 28% of them appearing once. Source: cultured CD8+ T cells from PBMCs, taken from culture after CMV antigen stimulation. This chain links TRBV29-1 with TRBJ1-1, with a possible D match to TRBD1 (5 bases). This TCR derives from a human donor in good health (CMV status not recorded). Some clones in this sample may be carry-over from other donors' samples. CDR3 nucleotide sequence: TGCAGCGTTCTTGCCCGGCCTGGGGCGGGGGGTACTGAAGCTTTCTTT. Translation: CSVLARPGAGGTEAFF.